These T cell receptor beta chains were read from a single sample in a study of T cell repertoires in cytomegalovirus infection. TCRdb passed the reads through MiXCR, listing each CDR3 protein once. The sample records about 240,000 distinct CDR3 sequences, under 8.5% being singletons. Input material: PBMCs. These receptors were taken from a human donor in good health (CMV status not recorded). Some clones in this sample may be carry-over from other donors' samples. Both conserved end residues are part of each CDR3. A D gene is named only where the DNA matches it firmly. Clone size appears in some rows only: once, few, many, or a class for an expanded clone.

.	many	TRBV7-9	TRBJ1-5	TGTGCCAGCAGCTTTAGTCTCCCCAATCAGCCCCAGCATTTT	CASSFSLPNQPQHF
.	many	TRBV7-2	TRBJ1-1	TGTGCCAGCAGCCCACAGGGACAAGCTTTCTTT	CASSPQGQAFF
TRBD1	many	TRBV7-2	TRBJ2-5	TGTGCCAGCAGCTTACGGACCCGACAGGGGGCGGAGACCCAGTACTTC	CASSLRTRQGAETQYF
TRBD1	many	TRBV7-8	TRBJ2-2	TGTGCCAGCAGCTTAATGGGACAGGGGTACTCCGGGGAGCTGTTTTTT	CASSLMGQGYSGELFF
.	many	TRBV14	TRBJ1-6	TGTGCCAGCAGCCAGGATGGACTCTCGCCCCTCCACTTT	CASSQDGLSPLHF
.	many	TRBV7-2	TRBJ2-7	TGTGCCAGCAGCCGAATAGGCGAGCAGTACTTC	CASSRIGEQYF
TRBD1	many	TRBV7-2	TRBJ2-2	TGTGCCAGCAGCCAAAGGACAGGGATAGGCGGGGAGCTGTTTTTT	CASSQRTGIGGELFF
.	many	TRBV28	TRBJ2-6	TGTGCCAGCCCAAGGATAGGTGTGTGCGGGGCCAACGTCCTGACTTTC	CASPRIGVCGANVLTF
.	many	TRBV7-2	TRBJ1-6	TGTGCCAGCAGCTTACTTACGGCCGATAATTCACCCCTCCACTTT	CASSLLTADNSPLHF
.	.	TRBV7-6	TRBJ2-7	TGTGCCAGCAGCCCTGGGGGGCAGGGGTACTACGAGCAGTACTTC	CASSPGGQGYYEQYF
.	many	TRBV20-1	TRBJ2-7	TGCAGTGCGGGTCTGGGGGCGGCCGAGCAGTACTTC	CSAGLGAAEQYF
.	few	TRBV29-1	TRBJ2-7	TGCAGCGTTCAAGCGGGTGCCGTCTTCGAGCAGTACTTC	CSVQAGAVFEQYF
.	.	TRBV5-1	TRBJ1-1	TGCGCCAGCAGCTTGGATGGGATCACTGAAGCTTTCTTT	CASSLDGITEAFF
TRBD1	many	TRBV5-4	TRBJ2-5	TGTGCCAGCAGCCGTTTGACAGGGGAGAGCCAAGAGACCCAGTACTTC	CASSRLTGESQETQYF
.	.	TRBV5-1	TRBJ1-1	TGCGCCAGCAGCTTCAATTCACCCGGATACGACACTGAAGCTTTCTTT	CASSFNSPGYDTEAFF